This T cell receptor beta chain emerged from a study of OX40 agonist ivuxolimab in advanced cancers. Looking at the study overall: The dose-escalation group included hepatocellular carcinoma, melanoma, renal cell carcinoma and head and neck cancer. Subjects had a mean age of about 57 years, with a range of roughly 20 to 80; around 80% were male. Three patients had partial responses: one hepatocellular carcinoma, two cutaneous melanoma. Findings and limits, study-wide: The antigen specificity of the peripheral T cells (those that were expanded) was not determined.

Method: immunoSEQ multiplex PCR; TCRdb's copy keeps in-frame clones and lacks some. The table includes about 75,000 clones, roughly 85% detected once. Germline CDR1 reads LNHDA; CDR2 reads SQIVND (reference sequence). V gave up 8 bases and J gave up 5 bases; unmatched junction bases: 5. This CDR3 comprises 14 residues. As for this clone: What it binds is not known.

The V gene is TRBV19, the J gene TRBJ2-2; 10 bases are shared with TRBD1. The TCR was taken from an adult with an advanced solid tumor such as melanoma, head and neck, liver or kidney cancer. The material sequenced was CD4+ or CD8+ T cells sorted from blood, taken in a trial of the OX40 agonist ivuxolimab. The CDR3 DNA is TGTGCCAGTCACGACAGGGGGCTAACCGGGGAGCTGTTTTTT. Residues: CASHDRGLTGELFF.